The 20 T cell receptor beta chains presented below share a single source sample, sequenced in a study of T cell responses to AZD1222 COVID-19 vaccine. Only in-frame clones appear in the TCRdb table, and some are missing; sequencing was by immunoSEQ multiplex PCR. The sample consists of over 120,000 clones, about 92% of them appearing once. The sequenced sample was peripheral blood, obtained on day 0 of AZD1222 vaccination. The receptors derive from an adult in good health.

V gene TRBV9 combines with J gene TRBJ1-5; weak D call: TRBD1 (6 bases). There are 15 residues in the CDR3. The V gene's germline CDR1 is SGDLS and CDR2 YYNGEE. Trimming shortened V by 3 bases and J by 3 bases, and 13 bases separated the two germline ends. CDR3 region: CASSAGQLNNQPQHF. The CDR3 DNA sequence: TGTGCCAGCAGCGCAGGACAGCTAAACAATCAGCCCCAGCATTTT.

V usage is TRBV5-1 and J usage is TRBJ2-5, with D hard to call. The V end lost 1 base, the J end lost 3 bases, and 10 bases lay between the germline ends. Germline-derived CDR1 and CDR2 are SGHRS and YFSETQ. The CDR3 consists of 14 residues. The CDR3 region is CASSLQNREETQYF. Written as DNA, the CDR3 is TGCGCCAGCAGCTTGCAAAACCGAGAAGAGACCCAGTACTTC.

The CDR3 DNA sequence: TGTGCCAGCAGTTACTCCGTAACACAGAACACTGAAGCTTTCTTT. Translated, it gives CASSYSVTQNTEAFF. V and J are TRBV6-5 and TRBJ1-1; D gene ambiguous. The CDR3 runs to 15 residues. CDR1 is MNHEY, CDR2 SVGAGI, per germline. V was cut by 0 bases and J by 1 base, with 9 bases left in between.

CDR3: CATSDSQGGLEAFF. CDR3 DNA: TGTGCCACCAGTGACTCACAGGGGGGCCTTGAAGCTTTCTTT. The V call is TRBV24-1, the J call TRBJ1-1; 8 positions match TRBD1. The ends lost 4 bases at V and 7 bases at J; junction bases unmatched: 7. This CDR3 has 14 residues. The germline V gene encodes CDR1 KGHDR and CDR2 SFDVKD.

The chain uses TRBV4-1 and TRBJ2-2, with 8 bases that match TRBD2. Germline-derived CDR1 and CDR2 are MGHRA and YSYEKL. The CDR3 runs to 18 residues. The V and J ends lost 6 bases and 0 bases, in that order; junction bases with no gene match: 12. The CDR3 is CASREVPGGGSNTGELFF. In DNA, the CDR3 is TGCGCCAGCAGGGAGGTTCCCGGCGGGGGGTCGAACACCGGGGAGCTGTTTTTT.

This clone was detected a few times. The chain recombines TRBV2 with TRBJ1-2; unclear D gene. Trimming removed 2 bases from V and 2 bases from J, with 9 bases in between. CDR1 is SNHLY and CDR2 is FYNNEI in the germline V gene. The CDR3 runs to 14 residues. The CDR3 sequence is CASSESRENYGYTF. The CDR3 DNA reads as TGTGCCAGCAGTGAATCGAGAGAGAACTATGGCTACACCTTC.

The chain is built from TRBV19 and TRBJ2-1, with D perhaps assigned TRBD1 or TRBD2 (5 bases each). The length of the CDR3 is 15 residues. Germline V gene sequence: CDR1 LNHDA, CDR2 SQIVND (reference sequence). V was pared by 6 bases and J by 5 bases, with 17 bases between. The CDR3 DNA reads as TGTGCCAGTAGGGCCGGGACGGCGAGCAACAATGAGCAGTTCTTC. This encodes CASRAGTASNNEQFF.

The rearrangement links TRBV4-1 to TRBJ1-1; no definite D call. The CDR3 extends over 14 amino acids. With 0 bases removed from V and 3 bases from J, the gap between germline ends came to 8 bases. The V gene's germline CDR1 is MGHRA and CDR2 YSYEKL. The CDR3 loop is CASSQDAGYTEAFF. CDR3 coding DNA: TGCGCCAGCAGCCAAGATGCAGGATACACTGAAGCTTTCTTT.

The genes are TRBV18 and TRBJ2-1; D gene unclear. Trimming shortened V by 3 bases and J by 7 bases, and 13 bases separated the two germline ends. CDR1 and CDR2 (germline): KGHSH, LQKENI. This CDR3 has 14 residues. This CDR3 is CASSPPSWRNEQFF. The CDR3, as DNA: TGTGCCAGCTCACCTCCGTCATGGCGGAATGAGCAGTTCTTC.

The genes are TRBV5-5 and TRBJ1-3, with TRBD1 as a possible D gene (5 bases). CDR1 is SGHKS, CDR2 YYEKEE, per germline (reference sequence). The germline V and J ends were trimmed by 0 bases and 0 bases, with 7 bases remaining between them. The CDR3 spans 15 residues. The CDR3: CASSLGQSSGNTIYF. The DNA for the CDR3 is TGTGCCAGCAGCTTGGGACAGTCCTCTGGAAACACCATATATTTT.

J is TRBJ1-1 and V is TRBV19; possibly TRBD1 for D (6 bases). CDR3 length: 14 amino acids. Germline V lookup: CDR1 LNHDA, CDR2 SQIVND (reference sequence). Trimming pared 5 bases from V and 4 bases from J, leaving 14 bases between. The CDR3 spells CASSPEQGTTEAFF. As DNA, the CDR3 is TGTGCCAGTAGTCCTGAGCAGGGGACCACTGAAGCTTTCTTT. The full variable domain, in which reference TRBV19 and TRBJ1-1 provide the parts outside the CDR3, is DGGITQSPKYLFRKEGQNVTLSCEQNLNHDAMYWYRQDPGQGLRLIYYSQIVNDFQKGDIAEGYSVSREKKESFPLTVTSAQKNPTAFYLCASSPEQGTTEAFFGQGTRLTVV.

The V and J genes are TRBV6-5 and TRBJ2-3; maybe TRBD2 (6 bases). The CDR3 is 13 residues long. Trimming took off 3 bases at V and 10 bases at J, with 14 bases between the two ends. Germline lookup yields CDR1 MNHEY and CDR2 SVGAGI. The CDR3: CASSYNFGGAQYF. For the CDR3, the DNA is TGTGCCAGCAGTTATAACTTCGGGGGTGCGCAGTATTTT.

The chain combines TRBV6-5 with TRBJ1-5; D uncertain. The length of the CDR3 is 13 residues. Germline V gene sequence: CDR1 MNHEY, CDR2 SVGAGI. Trimming cost V 8 bases and J 0 bases, with 8 bases left between them. CDR3 sequence reads: CASGDYSNQPQHF. The CDR3 nucleotides are TGTGCCAGCGGGGATTATAGCAATCAGCCCCAGCATTTT.

The chain recombines TRBV18 with TRBJ2-2; TRBD1 agrees at 8 bases. This CDR3 region has 17 residues. Losses at the gene ends were 1 base for V and 1 base for J; bases not matched to a gene: 5. The germline CDR1 and CDR2 sequences are KGHSH and LQKENI. The CDR3 here is CASSPLSTGVNTGELFF. Here the CDR3 DNA reads TGTGCCAGCTCACCACTGTCGACAGGGGTGAACACCGGGGAGCTGTTTTTT. Variable domain in full (rest from reference TRBV18 and TRBJ2-2): NAGVMQNPRHLVRRRGQEARLRCSPMKGHSHVYWYRQLPEEGLKFMVYLQKENIIDESGMPKERFSAEFPKEGPSILRIQQVVRGDSAAYFCASSPLSTGVNTGELFFGEGSRLTVL.

The chain uses TRBV27 and TRBJ1-1, with a weak D call TRBD1 (5 bases). CDR3 length: 14 amino acids. Germline values: CDR1 MNHEY, CDR2 SMNVEV (reference sequence). V shed 3 bases and J shed 4 bases, with 12 bases lying between them. The DNA for the CDR3 is TGTGCCAGCAGTTTTGGGGGGTTGGGCACTGAAGCTTTCTTT. Protein sequence: CASSFGGLGTEAFF.

This chain uses TRBV14 with TRBJ1-5; D unclear. The germline V gene encodes CDR1 SGHDN and CDR2 FVKESK. The V and J ends lost 2 bases and 0 bases respectively, with 8 bases between them. This CDR3 comprises 15 residues. The CDR3 DNA reads TGTGCCAGCAGCCAATGTTGTGTTAGCAATCAGCCCCAGCATTTT. Its protein product is CASSQCCVSNQPQHF.

The chain is built from TRBV5-4 and TRBJ2-7, with 12 bases aligning to TRBD1. The length of the CDR3 is 14 residues. Germline values: CDR1 SGHNT, CDR2 YYREEE (reference sequence). V lost 3 bases, J lost 4 bases, and 2 bases stayed unmatched. CDR3 amino acids: CASSSGQGAYEQYF. The CDR3 nucleotides are TGTGCCAGCAGCTCGGGACAGGGGGCGTACGAGCAGTACTTC.

This clone was counted between two and nine times. The chain recombines TRBV6-5 with TRBJ1-5; D gene unclear. Germline lookup yields CDR1 MNHEY and CDR2 SVGAGI. This CDR3 is built from 14 residues. Trimming pared 4 bases from V and 7 bases from J, leaving 14 bases between. The CDR3 is CASSLYQPGQPQHF. The DNA for the CDR3 is TGTGCCAGCAGTTTGTACCAACCTGGACAGCCCCAGCATTTT.

The J gene is TRBJ2-5, the V gene TRBV4-3; D ambiguous. CDR3 length equals 13 residues. Germline V gene lookup returns CDR1 LGHNA and CDR2 YSLEER. V was pared by 0 bases and J by 5 bases, with 7 bases between. Written as DNA, the CDR3 is TGCGCCAGCAGCCAAGAGCCCCAGGAGACCCAGTACTTC. This encodes CASSQEPQETQYF.

The genes are TRBV6-1 and TRBJ1-5; TRBD1 might be the D (5 bases). The CDR3 runs to 14 residues. V was pared by 1 base and J by 4 bases, with 8 bases between. Germline V CDR1 and CDR2: MNHNS, SASEGT. As DNA, the CDR3 is TGTGCCAGCAGTGAAGGGACACATAATCAGCCCCAGCATTTT. Amino acids: CASSEGTHNQPQHF.